This T cell receptor beta chain came from a study of blood T cell repertoires in COVID-19. In the study overall: The study drew acute and convalescent COVID-19 samples from the United States, Italy and Spain. T cells, B-cell-depleted T cells, or PBMCs provided the cDNA or gDNA that served as material.

Authors' methods: For nucleated cells, counts were estimated from reference gene primer amplification. Profiled with immunoSEQ multiplex PCR; TCRdb holds only in-frame clones, not every one. That table is the source of V, J and clone size, and D and trimming were worked out from the DNA. The sample lists 100,000 to 140,000 clones, roughly 84% seen once, with roughly 4.6% in the top ten. Germline V gives CDR1 GTSNPN, CDR2 SVGIG (reference sequence). The CDR3 is made up of 14 amino acids. V shed 8 bases, J shed 4 bases, and the junction held 7 bases outside the gene matches. The V call is TRBV30, the J call TRBJ2-3; 12 nucleotides line up with TRBD2. This receptor was identified in a human donor in a cohort sampled during active COVID-19. The sample was peripheral blood. The CDR3, as DNA: TGTGCCACAATCCTAGCGGGAGGGCCAGATACGCAGTATTTT. Amino acid sequence: CATILAGGPDTQYF.